This record looks at one T cell receptor (beta chain) sequence and its context. Its antigen is unidentified. Germline CDR1 SNHLY, CDR2 FYNNEI. This CDR3 spans 16 amino acids. The germline V and J ends were trimmed by 3 bases and 5 bases, with 16 bases remaining between them. The table came from immunoSEQ multiplex PCR; TCRdb's copy has only in-frame clones and leaves some out. The sample lists around 86,000 clones; roughly 90% were seen once. The sample comes from a study of T cell responses to AZD1222 COVID-19 vaccine. General observations from the study: Seropositive status at baseline applied to only a handful of AZD1222 recipients. The breadth and depth of Spike-specific TCRs increased once two AZD1222 doses had been given. Vaccine-associated CD4 TCRs spanned spike, dominant at 160-218 and 743-854.

The chain carries TRBV2 and TRBJ2-2, with D possibly called TRBD1 or TRBD2 (6 bases each). This specimen was peripheral blood, taken on day 0 of AZD1222 vaccination. This TCR was sampled from an adult in good health. The CDR3 DNA is TGTGCCAGCAGTGAGATTGGGGGGCCGGGGACCGGGGAGCTGTTTTTT. Translated: CASSEIGGPGTGELFF.